This T cell receptor beta chain was identified in a study of T cell repertoires in cytomegalovirus infection. CDR3 length: 14 amino acids. V lost 2 bases and J lost 10, with 15 bases in between. Germline loops: CDR1 SNHLY, CDR2 FYNNEI. Regarding this clonotype: Antigen unknown.

TCRdb re-derived calls from the reads in MiXCR, one entry per CDR3 protein. The sample gives about 68,000 distinct CDR3 sequences, roughly 20% of which show up once; 79% is in the top ten. Points from the study as a whole: In two of eight donors, the top clonotype was HLA-C-restricted CMV-specific. Summed public TCR beta family frequency identified CMV carriers bearing the relevant HLA.

The chain recombines TRBV2 with TRBJ1-5; the D is unclear. The source material was PBMCs, sequenced either directly or after in vitro stimulation (not recorded which). The receptor was isolated from a human donor in good health (CMV status not recorded). Some clones in this sample may be carry-over from other donors' samples. The CDR3 region is CASSERATHGPQHF. The CDR3 DNA follows: TGTGCCAGCAGTGAAAGGGCAACACACGGTCCCCAGCATTTT.